The 26 T cell receptor beta chains below were found in one sample sequenced in a study of blood T cell repertoires in COVID-19. Sequencing was performed with immunoSEQ multiplex PCR; in TCRdb, only in-frame clones are kept and a portion is missing. The sample contains fewer than 350,000 clones, around 85% of which appear only once. Sequences were obtained from peripheral blood. The receptors stem from a woman aged 25 to 45 who had recovered from COVID-19.

The V call is TRBV5-1, the J call TRBJ1-1; weak D call: TRBD1 (5 bases). CDR3 size: 15 residues. The germline V gene has CDR1 SGHRS and CDR2 YFSETQ. V was shortened by 2 bases and J by 0 bases, with 11 bases between the two germline ends. CDR3 loop: CASSFQGKVNTEAFF. CDR3 DNA sequence: TGCGCCAGCAGCTTCCAGGGAAAGGTGAACACTGAAGCTTTCTTT.

Concerning this clone itself: Germline is not matched at one junction end, which may reflect a read error. The rearrangement uses TRBV27 and TRBJ1-6; tentative D call: TRBD1 (6 bases). CDR3 length: 14 residues. Germline values: CDR1 MNHEY, CDR2 SMNVEV (reference sequence). The CDR3 DNA reads as TGTGCCAGCAGTTTTGGCAGGGGTAATCCACCCCTCCACTTT. This translates into CASSFGRGNPPLHF.

V and J are TRBV28 and TRBJ1-5; no clear D gene. V was shortened by 5 bases and J by 2 bases, with 16 bases between the two germline ends. The CDR3 extends over 16 amino acids. The germline CDR1 and CDR2 sequences are MDHEN and SYDVKM. The CDR3 protein is CASSLYHSVGNQPQHF. In DNA form, the CDR3 reads TGTGCCAGCAGTCTATATCACAGTGTGGGCAATCAGCCCCAGCATTTT.

The chain combines TRBV5-4 with TRBJ1-2, with 11 positions matching TRBD1. CDR1 and CDR2 (germline): SGHNT, YYREEE (reference sequence). Losses at the gene ends were 4 bases for V and 7 bases for J; bases not matched to a gene: 6. CDR3 size: 14 residues. CDR3 nucleotides: TGTGCCAGCAGCGGGGGGACAGGGGGAGGTGGCTACACCTTC. Its protein is CASSGGTGGGGYTF.

In its sample, this clone was seen a few times. The same CDR3 is also encoded by other DNA sequences in this sample. V is TRBV6-4 and J is TRBJ1-5; 8 nucleotides align to TRBD1. Germline-derived CDR1 and CDR2 are MRHNA and SNTAGT. V was pared by 3 bases and J by 6 bases, with 1 base of the junction left unmatched. The CDR3 extends over 13 amino acids. DNA of the CDR3: TGTGCCAGCAGTGAAGACAGGGGTCAGCCCCAGCATTTT. It codes for CASSEDRGQPQHF.

This clone was seen only once. The genes are TRBV19 and TRBJ1-5, with unresolved D. This CDR3 spans 15 amino acids. Trimming pared 5 bases from V and 3 bases from J, leaving 14 bases between. CDR1 is LNHDA, CDR2 SQIVND, per germline (reference sequence). The CDR3 sequence is CASSAATRSNQPQHF. The CDR3 nucleotides read TGTGCCAGTAGTGCCGCGACACGGTCCAATCAGCCCCAGCATTTT.

The genes are TRBV7-9 and TRBJ1-2; D unclear. V was shortened by 1 base and J by 4 bases, with 10 bases between the two germline ends. This CDR3 is 14 amino acids long. Germline V gives CDR1 SEHNR, CDR2 FQNEAQ (reference sequence). CDR3 in amino acids: CASSLGTSSYGYTF. In DNA, the CDR3 is TGTGCCAGCAGCTTAGGCACGAGTTCCTATGGCTACACCTTC.

The V and J genes are TRBV11-3 and TRBJ2-5; 8 bases are shared with TRBD2. This CDR3 region has 17 residues. V trimming: 1 base; J trimming: 2 bases; junction bases outside the gene matches: 9. CDR1 is SGHNT, CDR2 YENEEA, per germline. CDR3 amino acids: CASSLGGSGAQQETQYF. The CDR3 DNA is TGTGCCAGCAGCTTAGGCGGTAGCGGGGCCCAACAAGAGACCCAGTACTTC.

The chain couples TRBV7-9 to TRBJ2-5; D perhaps matches TRBD2 (6 bases). The CDR3 length is 17 residues. Germline V lookup: CDR1 SEHNR, CDR2 FQNEAQ (reference sequence). With 5 bases removed from V and 5 bases from J, the gap between germline ends came to 24 bases. CDR3 in amino acids: CASSPVPLAWVVETQYF. The CDR3 DNA sequence: TGTGCCAGCAGCCCGGTTCCTCTAGCGTGGGTAGTGGAGACCCAGTACTTC.

This clone showed up just a few times. This sequence joins TRBV28 and TRBJ1-2; tentatively, D is TRBD1 (5 bases). The CDR3 runs to 13 residues. Germline CDR1 MDHEN, CDR2 SYDVKM. V was shortened by 2 bases and J by 4 bases, with 8 bases between the two germline ends. For the CDR3, the DNA is TGTGCCAGCAGTTTAGGGGCCAGCTATGGCTACACCTTC. Protein sequence: CASSLGASYGYTF.

This clone was detected only a few times. The same CDR3 also results from other DNA sequences found in this sample. The rearrangement joins TRBV6-6 to TRBJ2-5; tentative D call: TRBD1 (6 bases). The V and J ends lost 3 bases and 3 bases respectively, with 11 bases between them. Germline V gene sequence: CDR1 MNHNY, CDR2 SVGAGI (reference sequence). There are 14 residues in the CDR3. CDR3 in amino acids: CASSYSNREETQYF. In DNA, the CDR3 is TGTGCCAGCAGTTATTCTAACAGGGAAGAGACCCAGTACTTC.

The rearrangement joins TRBV10-3 to TRBJ1-1; D may be TRBD1 (5 bases). V dropped 3 bases and J dropped 6 bases, with 11 bases sitting between them. The length of the CDR3 is 13 residues. CDR1 is ENHRY and CDR2 is SYGVKD in the germline V gene. The CDR3 reads CAISELAGAEAFF. CDR3 DNA: TGTGCCATCAGTGAACTAGCGGGGGCTGAAGCTTTCTTT.

This chain joins TRBV5-4 and TRBJ1-3; D gene ambiguous. There are 14 residues in the CDR3. Germline assignment: CDR1 SGHNT and CDR2 YYREEE (reference sequence). The V end lost 0 bases, the J end lost 0 bases, and 4 bases lay between the germline ends. The CDR3 is CASSLDSSGNTIYF. DNA for the CDR3: TGTGCCAGCAGCTTGGACAGCTCTGGAAACACCATATATTTT.

This chain links TRBV5-4 with TRBJ2-7; D ambiguous. CDR3 length: 15 residues. Germline-derived CDR1 and CDR2 are SGHNT and YYREEE (reference sequence). Deletions cut 4 bases from V and 0 bases from J, with 14 bases between. The CDR3, as DNA: TGTGCCAGCAGCCCCGCTCCCAGCGTCTCCTACGAGCAGTACTTC. Protein product: CASSPAPSVSYEQYF.

This chain links TRBV6-6 with TRBJ2-1, with D unclear. This CDR3 has 14 amino acids. V gave up 5 bases and J gave up 7 bases, with 15 bases separating them. Germline CDR1 is MNHNY and CDR2 is SVGAGI (reference sequence). The CDR3, as DNA: TGTGCCAGCAGTCCCCCAGGTCAGTTAAATGAGCAGTTCTTC. As protein: CASSPPGQLNEQFF.

At least ten counts were recorded for this clone. J is TRBJ1-2 and V is TRBV7-3; TRBD1 agrees at 7 bases. Germline V lookup: CDR1 SGHTA, CDR2 FQGTGA. Unmatched junction bases numbered 2, after V lost 3 bases and J lost 7 bases. This CDR3 contains 12 residues. The CDR3 DNA is TGTGCCAGCAGCTTGGACAGGTTTGGCTACACCTTC. This encodes CASSLDRFGYTF.

V and J are TRBV11-2 and TRBJ2-5; D is possibly TRBD1 (5 bases). The germline gives CDR1 SGHAT, CDR2 FQNNGV. The V end was cut by 1 base, the J end by 3 bases, with 6 bases between. The CDR3 covers 13 residues. CDR3 sequence (DNA): TGTGCCAGCAGCTTAGGACAGAAAGAGACCCAGTACTTC. It yields the protein CASSLGQKETQYF.

This clone came up a few times. The chain couples TRBV4-1 to TRBJ1-2, with 7 bases matching TRBD1. This CDR3 comprises 16 residues. Germline V lookup: CDR1 MGHRA, CDR2 YSYEKL. Losses at the gene ends were 1 base for V and 7 bases for J; bases not matched to a gene: 12. CDR3 nucleotides: TGCGCCAGCAGCCAAGTTCGGACAGGACTGATCTCTGGCTACACCTTC. This translates into CASSQVRTGLISGYTF.

This rearrangement joins TRBV29-1 to TRBJ1-4, with unresolved D. The CDR3 spans 11 residues. V lost 6 bases and J lost 7, with 9 bases in between. The V gene's germline CDR1 is SQVTM and CDR2 ANQGSEA. Written as DNA, the CDR3 is TGCAGCGTATCTCCCGGTGAAAAACTGTTTTTT. Its protein product is CSVSPGEKLFF.

This clone was counted only a few times. V usage is TRBV5-1 and J usage is TRBJ2-7; D remains ambiguous. Germline-derived CDR1 and CDR2 are SGHRS and YFSETQ. V dropped 0 bases and J dropped 3 bases, with 10 bases sitting between them. This CDR3 contains 14 residues. CDR3 sequence (DNA): TGCGCCAGCAGCTTGGGCGGAGCCGGCTACGAGCAGTACTTC. Translation gives CASSLGGAGYEQYF.

J is TRBJ2-3 and V is TRBV18; tentative D call: TRBD1 (5 bases). This CDR3 is 15 amino acids long. Deletions cut 1 base from V and 5 bases from J, with 13 bases between. Germline V gene data show CDR1 as KGHSH and CDR2 as LQKENI. CDR3 sequence reads: CASSPQSVQGDTQYF. CDR3 nucleotides: TGTGCCAGCTCACCACAGTCGGTGCAGGGAGATACGCAGTATTTT.

This clone has more than one count but fewer than ten. The gene calls are TRBV6-2 or TRBV6-3 and TRBJ2-7; 8 bases align to TRBD2. V was clipped by 7 bases and J by 6 bases; unmatched bases: 11. CDR3 length: 14 amino acids. Germline assignment: CDR1 MNHEY and CDR2 SVGEGT. The CDR3 spells CASNPGGPSGEQYF. The CDR3 bases are TGTGCCAGCAACCCGGGAGGGCCGTCGGGCGAGCAGTACTTC.

The rearrangement links TRBV5-4 to TRBJ2-3, with 13 bases that match TRBD2. With 2 bases clipped from V and 3 bases from J, the junction kept 6 bases outside the gene matches. Germline CDR1 reads SGHNT; CDR2 reads YYREEE (reference sequence). This CDR3 contains 17 residues. The CDR3 DNA reads TGTGCCAGCAGCTTCCGACCGGGACTAGCGGGAACAGATACGCAGTATTTT. Its translation is CASSFRPGLAGTDTQYF.

The chain is built from TRBV3-1 (or the pseudogene TRBV3-2) and TRBJ2-5, with 8 nucleotides matching TRBD2. V was pared by 4 bases and J by 5 bases, with 12 bases of the junction left unmatched. Germline CDR1 LGHDT, CDR2 YNNKEL (reference sequence). The CDR3 runs to 16 residues. CDR3 region: CASSLKEPGGEETQYF. The CDR3 nucleotides are TGTGCCAGCAGCCTCAAGGAACCGGGAGGGGAGGAGACCCAGTACTTC.

This chain joins TRBV27 and TRBJ1-6; 7 positions match TRBD1. Germline-derived CDR1 and CDR2 are MNHEY and SMNVEV (reference sequence). The J segment lost 9 bases and the V segment lost 4 bases, leaving 9 bases of the junction unmatched. The CDR3 covers 15 residues. CDR3 sequence (DNA): TGTGCCAGCAGTTCTCGACAGGGATATGGTTCACCCCTCCACTTT. Residues: CASSSRQGYGSPLHF.

The chain links TRBV13 to TRBJ2-3; possibly TRBD2 for D (5 bases). The CDR3 runs 14 residues. Deletions cut 3 bases from V and 1 base from J, with 8 bases between. Germline V CDR1 and CDR2: PRHDT, FYEKMQ (reference sequence). For the CDR3, the DNA is TGTGCCAGCAGCTTGATTAGCGGCACAGATACGCAGTATTTT. Residues: CASSLISGTDTQYF.